Listed below are T cell receptor beta chains from one sample, sequenced in a study of cytomegalovirus exposure and HLA in healthy donors. The repertoire was sequenced with immunoSEQ multiplex PCR; TCRdb's copy has only in-frame clones and lacks some. The data contain 120,000 to 150,000 clones, over 75% of them seen just once; the ten biggest clones take up less than 3%. The sequencing input was PBMCs. The source is a male donor in good health and CMV-seronegative. CDR3s include the opening cysteine and the closing phenylalanine or tryptophan. The D gene is left open where the match is weak. Not all rows give a size; the values are once, few, many and, for expanded clones, a class.

j_call,d_call,clone_size,v_call,cdr3_aa,cdr3_nt
TRBJ1-2,TRBD1,-,TRBV5-8,CASSRTGWDYGYTF,TGTGCCAGCAGCCGGACAGGTTGGGACTATGGCTACACCTTC
TRBJ2-1,TRBD2,-,TRBV4-1,CASSPLAGRDEQFF,TGCGCCAGCAGCCCACTAGCGGGGCGGGATGAGCAGTTCTTC
TRBJ2-3,-,-,TRBV29-1,CSVGVADTQYF,TGCAGCGTTGGAGTCGCAGATACGCAGTATTTT
TRBJ2-1,TRBD2,once,TRBV7-2,CASSFPAGPTDEQFF,TGTGCCAGCAGCTTCCCAGCGGGGCCGACCGATGAGCAGTTCTTC
TRBJ2-7,-,few,TRBV7-9,CASLDTQSYEQYF,TGTGCCAGCTTGGACACCCAATCCTACGAGCAGTACTTC
TRBJ1-1,-,once,TRBV18,CASSLGATGTEAFF,TGTGCCAGCTCACTCGGGGCTACAGGGACTGAAGCTTTCTTT
TRBJ2-7,-,-,TRBV9,CASSVGGDLYEQYF,TGTGCCAGCAGCGTCGGAGGTGATCTGTACGAGCAGTACTTC
TRBJ1-5,TRBD1,-,TRBV28,CASSSLSGGHQPQHF,TGTGCCAGCAGTTCCCTTTCAGGGGGCCATCAGCCCCAGCATTTT
TRBJ2-5,TRBD2,-,TRBV7-8,CASSSPISGRRETQYF,TGTGCCAGCAGCTCTCCCATTAGCGGGAGAAGGGAGACCCAGTACTTC
TRBJ2-5,TRBD2,-,TRBV6-5,CASSQRTSVETQYF,TGTGCCAGCAGTCAGAGGACTAGCGTGGAGACCCAGTACTTC
TRBJ1-1,-,-,TRBV7-9,CASSYPLGRRTEAFF,TGTGCCAGCAGCTACCCCTTGGGGAGGAGGACTGAAGCTTTCTTT
TRBJ2-7,TRBD2,few,TRBV7-2,CASSSPGVAGLGEQYF,TGTGCCAGCAGCTCCCCTGGGGTAGCGGGACTTGGCGAGCAGTACTTC
TRBJ1-6,-,once,TRBV2,CASSGQLNSPLHF,TGTGCCAGCAGTGGACAGTTAAATTCACCCCTCCACTTT
TRBJ2-6,TRBD1,few,TRBV30,CAWSLGDSSGANVLTF,TGTGCCTGGAGTTTAGGGGACAGCTCTGGGGCCAACGTCCTGACTTTC
TRBJ2-3,TRBD2,-,TRBV11-2,CASSLYSSGVSGTQYF,TGTGCCAGCAGCTTATATTCTAGCGGGGTGAGCGGTACGCAGTATTTT
TRBJ2-7,-,-,TRBV7-8,CASSSQYEQYF,TGTGCCAGCAGCTCACAATACGAGCAGTACTTC
TRBJ2-1,-,-,TRBV5-4,CASSSPGNEQFF,TGTGCCAGCAGCTCGCCCGGGAATGAGCAGTTCTTC
TRBJ2-7,TRBD1,-,TRBV7-6,CASSPGTADYEQYF,TGTGCCAGCAGCCCCGGGACAGCGGATTACGAGCAGTACTTC
TRBJ2-7,-,-,TRBV10-3,CAISDPLAPYEQYF,TGTGCCATCAGTGATCCTCTAGCGCCCTACGAGCAGTACTTC
TRBJ2-1,TRBD2,-,TRBV5-1,CASSWTSGINEQFF,TGCGCCAGCAGCTGGACTAGCGGGATAAATGAGCAGTTCTTC
TRBJ2-3,-,-,TRBV5-1,CASSGQGLADTQYF,TGCGCCAGCAGTGGTCAGGGACTTGCAGATACGCAGTATTTT
TRBJ1-1,TRBD1,-,TRBV6-5,CASSYLFQGATDEAFF,TGTGCCAGCAGTTACTTATTCCAGGGGGCTACGGATGAAGCTTTCTTT
TRBJ2-5,-,-,TRBV2,CASSGDRQRAQYF,TGTGCCAGCAGTGGAGACAGGCAAAGGGCCCAGTACTTC
TRBJ1-2,TRBD1,-,TRBV19,CASKGQGIPYGYTF,TGTGCCAGTAAGGGACAGGGGATCCCCTATGGCTACACCTTC
TRBJ1-2,TRBD1,-,TRBV27,CASSLSGFTGGANYGYTF,TGTGCCAGCAGTTTATCGGGTTTCACAGGGGGAGCTAACTATGGCTACACCTTC
TRBJ2-7,TRBD1,-,TRBV28,CASSETGIYEQYF,TGTGCCAGCAGTGAGACAGGGATCTACGAGCAGTACTTC
TRBJ2-7,-,-,TRBV11-2,CASSFGELYEQYF,TGTGCCAGCAGCTTTGGGGAGCTCTACGAGCAGTACTTC
TRBJ2-7,TRBD1,-,TRBV7-9,CASSSGGPGQVAHEQYF,TGTGCCAGCAGCTCCGGAGGACCGGGACAGGTCGCCCACGAGCAGTACTTC
TRBJ2-7,-,-,TRBV11-2,CASSLAVSYREQYF,TGTGCCAGCAGCTTAGCGGTATCCTATCGGGAGCAGTACTTC
TRBJ2-5,TRBD2,-,TRBV23-1,CASSQASGRWETQYF,TGCGCCAGCAGTCAGGCTAGCGGGAGATGGGAGACCCAGTACTTC
TRBJ2-7,TRBD1,-,TRBV5-1,CASGGQGGSRPYEQYF,TGCGCCAGCGGGGGACAGGGAGGTAGTAGGCCCTACGAGCAGTACTTC
TRBJ2-1,TRBD2,-,TRBV11-3,CASSLYTSAYNEQFF,TGTGCCAGCAGCTTATATACTAGCGCGTACAATGAGCAGTTCTTC
TRBJ2-1,TRBD2,-,TRBV2,CASDFGLAGGGDYNEQFF,TGTGCCAGCGATTTTGGACTAGCGGGAGGAGGAGACTACAATGAGCAGTTCTTC
TRBJ1-2,-,-,TRBV28,CASSLTREYGYTF,TGTGCCAGCAGTTTAACCCGGGAATATGGCTACACCTTC
TRBJ1-2,TRBD1,-,TRBV6-6,CASSYGTANPYGYTF,TGTGCCAGCAGTTACGGGACAGCCAACCCCTATGGCTACACCTTC
TRBJ2-5,TRBD1,-,TRBV7-9,CASSGTGRETQYF,TGTGCCAGCAGCGGGACAGGGAGAGAGACCCAGTACTTC
TRBJ2-2,-,few,TRBV2,CASSPVVGELFF,TGTGCCAGCTCCCCCGTTGTTGGGGAGCTGTTTTTT
TRBJ2-6,-,-,TRBV6-4,CASSRDSGANVLTF,TGTGCCAGCAGTCGAGATTCTGGGGCCAACGTCCTGACTTTC
TRBJ2-7,-,-,TRBV15,CATSRARGSDEQYF,TGTGCCACCAGCAGAGCACGTGGGAGTGACGAGCAGTACTTC
TRBJ1-3,-,-,TRBV28,CASSLGAAGNTIYF,TGTGCCAGCAGTTTGGGGGCCGCTGGAAACACCATATATTTT
TRBJ2-1,TRBD1,-,TRBV5-4,CASSPSGTGEIDEQFF,TGTGCCAGCAGTCCCTCCGGGACAGGGGAAATCGATGAGCAGTTCTTC
TRBJ1-2,TRBD1,few,TRBV9,CASSVAFGDRDHGYTF,TGTGCCAGCAGCGTAGCCTTTGGGGACAGGGACCATGGCTACACCTTC
TRBJ2-7,-,few,TRBV4-3,CASSPTEGQSYEQYF,TGCGCCAGCAGCCCTACGGAGGGACAGTCTTACGAGCAGTACTTC
TRBJ2-3,TRBD1,-,TRBV7-6,CASSLGVARTGSADTQYF,TGTGCCAGCAGCTTAGGGGTGGCAAGGACAGGGTCAGCAGATACGCAGTATTTT
TRBJ1-4,-,-,TRBV19,CASSITSANEKLFF,TGTGCCAGTAGTATAACCTCGGCTAATGAAAAACTGTTTTTT
TRBJ2-7,-,-,TRBV2,CASSDRPATYEQYF,TGTGCCAGCAGTGACAGGCCGGCGACCTACGAGCAGTACTTC
TRBJ2-2,TRBD2,-,TRBV6-5,CASRDYANTGELFF,TGTGCCAGCCGGGACTACGCGAACACCGGGGAGCTGTTTTTT
TRBJ1-5,-,-,TRBV6-5,CASSKNRYSNQPQHF,TGTGCCAGCAGCAAGAACCGGTATAGCAATCAGCCCCAGCATTTT
TRBJ2-7,-,-,TRBV6-1,CASSGEGMAVYEQYF,TGTGCCAGCAGTGGAGAGGGTATGGCTGTCTACGAGCAGTACTTC
TRBJ2-7,TRBD2,-,TRBV27,CASQKREQHEQYF,TGTGCCAGCCAAAAGCGGGAGCAACACGAGCAGTACTTC
TRBJ2-1,-,-,TRBV7-6,CASSPMAGPGNEQFF,TGTGCCAGCAGCCCTATGGCAGGCCCCGGCAATGAGCAGTTCTTC
TRBJ1-5,-,-,TRBV5-8,CASTGRLTVGGNQPQHF,TGTGCCAGCACAGGAAGACTAACCGTTGGGGGCAATCAGCCCCAGCATTTT
TRBJ2-5,-,few,TRBV4-3,CASSQGSSWVETQYF,TGCGCCAGCAGCCAAGGGAGTAGTTGGGTGGAGACCCAGTACTTC